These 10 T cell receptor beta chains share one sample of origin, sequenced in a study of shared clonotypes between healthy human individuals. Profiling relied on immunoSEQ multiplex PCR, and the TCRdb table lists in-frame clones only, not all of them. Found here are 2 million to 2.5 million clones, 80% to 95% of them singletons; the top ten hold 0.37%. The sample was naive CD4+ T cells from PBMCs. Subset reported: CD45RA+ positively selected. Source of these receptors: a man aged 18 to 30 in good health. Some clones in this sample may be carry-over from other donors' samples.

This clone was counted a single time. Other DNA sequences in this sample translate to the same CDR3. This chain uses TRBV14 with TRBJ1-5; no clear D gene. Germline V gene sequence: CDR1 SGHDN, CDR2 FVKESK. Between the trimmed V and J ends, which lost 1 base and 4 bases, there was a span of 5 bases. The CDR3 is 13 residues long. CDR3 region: CASSQGRNQPQHF. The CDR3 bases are TGTGCCAGCAGCCAAGGACGAAATCAGCCCCAGCATTTT.

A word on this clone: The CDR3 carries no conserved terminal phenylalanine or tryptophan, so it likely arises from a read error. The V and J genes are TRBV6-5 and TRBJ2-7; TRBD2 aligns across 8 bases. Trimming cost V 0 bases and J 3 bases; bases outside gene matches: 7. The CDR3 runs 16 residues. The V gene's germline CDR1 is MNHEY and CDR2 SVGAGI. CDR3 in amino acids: CASSYSRLAGVYEQYL. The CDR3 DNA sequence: TGTGCCAGCAGTTACTCCCGGCTAGCGGGCGTCTACGAGCAGTACCTC.

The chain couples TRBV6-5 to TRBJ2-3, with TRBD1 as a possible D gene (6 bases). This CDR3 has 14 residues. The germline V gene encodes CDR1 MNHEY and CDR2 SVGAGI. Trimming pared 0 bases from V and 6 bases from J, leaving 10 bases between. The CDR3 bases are TGTGCCAGCAGTTACTCACAGGGATGGGATACGCAGTATTTT. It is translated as CASSYSQGWDTQYF.

The CDR3 reads CASSLAQGYYEQYF. The DNA for the CDR3 is TGTGCCAGCAGCTTAGCCCAGGGCTACTACGAGCAGTACTTC. This sequence joins TRBV7-2 and TRBJ2-7, with D tentatively TRBD1 (5 bases). V was trimmed by 0 bases and J by 3 bases, leaving 9 bases between them. Germline lookup yields CDR1 SGHTA and CDR2 FQGNSA. CDR3 length: 14 amino acids.

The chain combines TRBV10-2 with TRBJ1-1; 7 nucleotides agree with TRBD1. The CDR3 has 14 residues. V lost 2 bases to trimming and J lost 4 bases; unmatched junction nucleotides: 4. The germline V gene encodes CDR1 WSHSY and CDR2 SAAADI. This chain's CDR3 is CASSEPSGGTEAFF. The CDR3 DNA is TGCGCCAGCAGTGAGCCGTCAGGGGGCACTGAAGCTTTCTTT.

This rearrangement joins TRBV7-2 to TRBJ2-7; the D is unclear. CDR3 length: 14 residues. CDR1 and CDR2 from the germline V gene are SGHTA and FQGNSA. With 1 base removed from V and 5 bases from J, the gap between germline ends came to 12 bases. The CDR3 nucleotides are TGTGCCAGCAGCTTAGAGGTTAGCAGCCACGAGCAGTACTTC. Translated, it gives CASSLEVSSHEQYF.

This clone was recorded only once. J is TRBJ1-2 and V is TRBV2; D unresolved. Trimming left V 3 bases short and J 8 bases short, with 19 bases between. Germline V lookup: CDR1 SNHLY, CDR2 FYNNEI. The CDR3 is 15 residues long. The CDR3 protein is CASSDDLTPPGGYTF. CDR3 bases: TGTGCCAGCAGTGACGACCTAACGCCACCGGGAGGCTACACCTTC. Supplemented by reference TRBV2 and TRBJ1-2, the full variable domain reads EPEVTQTPSHQVTQMGQEVILRCVPISNHLYFYWYRQILGQKVEFLVSFYNNEISEKSEIFDDQFSVERPDGSNFTLKIRSTKLEDSAMYFCASSDDLTPPGGYTFGSGTRLTVV.

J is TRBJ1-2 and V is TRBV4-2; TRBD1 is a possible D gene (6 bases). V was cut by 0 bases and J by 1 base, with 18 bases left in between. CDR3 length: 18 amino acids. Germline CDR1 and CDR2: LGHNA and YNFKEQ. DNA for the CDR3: TGTGCCAGCAGCCAAGAAGGAACAGGGTCGAGCTATAACTATGGCTACACCTTC. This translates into CASSQEGTGSSYNYGYTF.

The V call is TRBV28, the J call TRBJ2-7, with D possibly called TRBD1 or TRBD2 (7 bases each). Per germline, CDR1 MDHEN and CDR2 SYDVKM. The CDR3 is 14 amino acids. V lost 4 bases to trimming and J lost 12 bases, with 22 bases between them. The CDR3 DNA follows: TGTGCCAGCAGTTCGCAGGGGGGGCCCAGGGGATCGTACTTC. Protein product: CASSSQGGPRGSYF. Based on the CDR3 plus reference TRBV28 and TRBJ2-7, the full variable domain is DVKVTQSSRYLVKRTGEKVFLECVQDMDHENMFWYRQDPGLGLRLIYFSYDVKMKEKGDIPEGYSVSREKKERFSLILESASTNQTSMYLCASSSQGGPRGSYFGPGTRLTVT.

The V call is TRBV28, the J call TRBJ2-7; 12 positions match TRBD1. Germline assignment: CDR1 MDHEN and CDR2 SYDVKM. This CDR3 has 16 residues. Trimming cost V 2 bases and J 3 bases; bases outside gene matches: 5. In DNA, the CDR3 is TGTGCCAGCAGTTTACTGGGACAGGGGGCGGGCTACGAGCAGTACTTC. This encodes CASSLLGQGAGYEQYF.